Listed below are T cell receptor beta chains from one sample, sequenced in a study of blood T cell repertoires in COVID-19. Using immunoSEQ multiplex PCR, the repertoire was profiled, and TCRdb retains in-frame clones only, with some absent. The sample gives 100,000 to 150,000 clones, around 70% of which show up once; 4.5% to 6% is in the top ten. Sequenced material: peripheral blood. These receptors were obtained from a man older than 75 with COVID-19, enrolled during active disease. The CDR3 runs from the conserved cysteine through the conserved F or W. Fields, in order: D gene, V gene, CDR3 protein. D genes are given only for firm matches.

D gene: .; V gene: TRBV4-3; CDR3 protein: CASSQDGAPDSGANVLTF
D gene: TRBD1; V gene: TRBV27; CDR3 protein: CASSYGTGGSYEQYF
D gene: TRBD2; V gene: TRBV2; CDR3 protein: CASSRPAGGPNEQFF
D gene: TRBD2; V gene: TRBV3-1/TRBV3-2; CDR3 protein: CASSHTSGRAPYFSYNEQFF
D gene: .; V gene: TRBV5-8; CDR3 protein: CASPRRGATNTEAFF
D gene: TRBD2; V gene: TRBV6-6; CDR3 protein: CASSSAGGDYEQYF
D gene: .; V gene: TRBV7-9; CDR3 protein: CASSPTGLPTYTQYF
D gene: .; V gene: TRBV7-8; CDR3 protein: CASSLQILTSYEQYF
D gene: TRBD1; V gene: TRBV25-1; CDR3 protein: CASETGQGRSEAFF
D gene: .; V gene: TRBV19; CDR3 protein: CASSTFGGVRSFF
D gene: TRBD1; V gene: TRBV27; CDR3 protein: CASSLTTGPWEGYTF
D gene: .; V gene: TRBV11-2; CDR3 protein: CASSLEGGGNTIYF
D gene: .; V gene: TRBV25-1; CDR3 protein: CASSDVGRNDNYGYTF
D gene: TRBD2; V gene: TRBV6-2/TRBV6-3; CDR3 protein: CASSQPGLAGESKSPFF
D gene: .; V gene: TRBV28; CDR3 protein: CASSLPRGTGNTIYF
D gene: .; V gene: TRBV4-2; CDR3 protein: CASSQDFAGSSRAEAFF
D gene: TRBD1; V gene: TRBV28; CDR3 protein: CASSLARGLGNEKLFF
D gene: TRBD1; V gene: TRBV18; CDR3 protein: CASSPTGQDGYTF
D gene: TRBD1; V gene: TRBV19; CDR3 protein: CASSIDHGRGQVLGQPQHF
D gene: TRBD1; V gene: TRBV29-1; CDR3 protein: CSVVLQGHQETQYF
D gene: .; V gene: TRBV19; CDR3 protein: CASSPLRREAGELFF
D gene: TRBD2; V gene: TRBV5-1; CDR3 protein: CASSLKALAGAGEQYF
D gene: .; V gene: TRBV29-1; CDR3 protein: CSVGGQENQPQHF
D gene: .; V gene: TRBV6-5; CDR3 protein: CASSYSLRSNTGELFF
D gene: TRBD1; V gene: TRBV27; CDR3 protein: CASSWDSSYEQYF
D gene: TRBD2; V gene: TRBV13; CDR3 protein: CASSLVAGGADEQFF
D gene: .; V gene: TRBV2; CDR3 protein: CASSQQDPGNQPQHF
D gene: TRBD1; V gene: TRBV27; CDR3 protein: CASSLGVLDRVRPEDTQYF
D gene: TRBD2; V gene: TRBV15; CDR3 protein: CATSRGLGREDEQFF
D gene: TRBD1; V gene: TRBV7-9; CDR3 protein: CASSFTGDTEAFF
D gene: .; V gene: TRBV27; CDR3 protein: CASSFSRHLADYYEQYF
D gene: TRBD1; V gene: TRBV19; CDR3 protein: CASSIDWDRGSPLHF
D gene: .; V gene: TRBV30; CDR3 protein: CAWSDGGSSYNSPLHF
D gene: .; V gene: TRBV6-5; CDR3 protein: CASRSPWGANYGYTF
D gene: .; V gene: TRBV7-9; CDR3 protein: CASSPGQGNSPLHF
D gene: TRBD2; V gene: TRBV24-1; CDR3 protein: CATSDWKTSGYTGELFF
D gene: TRBD1; V gene: TRBV6-5; CDR3 protein: CASSYSAGGSYEQYF
D gene: TRBD1; V gene: TRBV28; CDR3 protein: CASRTGTVNTGELFF
D gene: TRBD1; V gene: TRBV2; CDR3 protein: CASSGTGAGQGSTGELFF
D gene: .; V gene: TRBV28; CDR3 protein: CASRSAGEANYGYTF
D gene: .; V gene: TRBV28; CDR3 protein: CASSLQNSPLHF
D gene: .; V gene: TRBV11-3; CDR3 protein: CASSSGGEQFF
D gene: .; V gene: TRBV19; CDR3 protein: CASSSYGYNEQFF
D gene: .; V gene: TRBV7-9; CDR3 protein: CASSHREFPYNEQFF
D gene: TRBD1; V gene: TRBV28; CDR3 protein: CASSPSHPTGREKLFF
D gene: .; V gene: TRBV29-1; CDR3 protein: CSVDPGNGANVLTF
D gene: .; V gene: TRBV20-1; CDR3 protein: CSATQEVEQFF
D gene: TRBD1; V gene: TRBV2; CDR3 protein: CAIGQGRQETQYF
D gene: TRBD2; V gene: TRBV4-1; CDR3 protein: CASSLRLADTGELFF